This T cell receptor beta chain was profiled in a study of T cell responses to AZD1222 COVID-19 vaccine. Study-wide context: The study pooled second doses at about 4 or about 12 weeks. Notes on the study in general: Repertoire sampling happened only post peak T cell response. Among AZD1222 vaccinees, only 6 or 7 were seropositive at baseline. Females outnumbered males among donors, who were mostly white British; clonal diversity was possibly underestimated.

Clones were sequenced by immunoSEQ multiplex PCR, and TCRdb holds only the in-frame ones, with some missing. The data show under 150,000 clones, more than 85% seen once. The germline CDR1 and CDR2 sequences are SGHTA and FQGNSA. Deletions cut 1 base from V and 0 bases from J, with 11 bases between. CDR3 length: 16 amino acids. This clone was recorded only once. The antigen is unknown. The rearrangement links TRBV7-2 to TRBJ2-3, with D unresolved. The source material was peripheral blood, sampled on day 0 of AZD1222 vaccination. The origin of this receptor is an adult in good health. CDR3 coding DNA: TGTGCCAGCAGCTTAGGCCATTACGGGAGCACAGATACGCAGTATTTT. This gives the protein CASSLGHYGSTDTQYF.